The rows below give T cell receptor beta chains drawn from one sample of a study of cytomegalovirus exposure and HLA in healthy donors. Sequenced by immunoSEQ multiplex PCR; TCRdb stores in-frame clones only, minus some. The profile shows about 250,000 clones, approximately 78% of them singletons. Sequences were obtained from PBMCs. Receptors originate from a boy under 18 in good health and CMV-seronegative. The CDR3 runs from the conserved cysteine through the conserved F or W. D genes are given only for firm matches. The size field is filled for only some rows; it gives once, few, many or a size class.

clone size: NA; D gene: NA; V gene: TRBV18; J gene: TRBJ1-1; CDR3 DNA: TGTGCCAGCTCACCATTTGATTCAGGGCTCACTGAAGCTTTCTTT; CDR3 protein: CASSPFDSGLTEAFF
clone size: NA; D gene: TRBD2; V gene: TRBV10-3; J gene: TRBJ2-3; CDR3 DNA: TGTGCCATCAGTGAGTCTATAGGACTAGTGGGGACAGATACGCAGTATTTT; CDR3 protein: CAISESIGLVGTDTQYF
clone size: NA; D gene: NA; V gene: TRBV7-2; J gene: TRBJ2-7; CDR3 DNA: TGTGCCAGCAGCTTTCCTAGCTTTTCCTACGAGCAGTACTTC; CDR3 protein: CASSFPSFSYEQYF
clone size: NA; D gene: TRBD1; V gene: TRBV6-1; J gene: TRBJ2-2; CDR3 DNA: TGTGCCAGCAGGAGGCCAGGGGGCTATACCGGGGAGCTGTTTTTT; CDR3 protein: CASRRPGGYTGELFF
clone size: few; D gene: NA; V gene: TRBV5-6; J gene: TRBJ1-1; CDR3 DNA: TGTGCCAGCAGCTTGGTCGGGGTTGTCACTGAAGCTTTCTTT; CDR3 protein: CASSLVGVVTEAFF
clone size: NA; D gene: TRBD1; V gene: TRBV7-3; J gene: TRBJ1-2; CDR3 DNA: TGTGCCAGCAGCTTCTCCGGGACAGGGGGGGCGAGCTACACCTTC; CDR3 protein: CASSFSGTGGASYTF
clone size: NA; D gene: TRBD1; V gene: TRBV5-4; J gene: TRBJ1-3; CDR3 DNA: TGTGCCAGCAGCCACGACAGGGGGCCTGGAAACACCATATATTTT; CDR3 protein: CASSHDRGPGNTIYF
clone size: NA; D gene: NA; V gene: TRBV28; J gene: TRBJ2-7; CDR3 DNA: TGTGCCAGCAGTCACCGGGGGTCAATCTCCTACGAGCAGTACTTC; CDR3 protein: CASSHRGSISYEQYF
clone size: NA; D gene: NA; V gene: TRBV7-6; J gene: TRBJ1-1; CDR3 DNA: TGTGCCAGCAGCTTAAATAGATATGGGGGCCCGGACACTGAAGCTTTCTTT; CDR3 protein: CASSLNRYGGPDTEAFF
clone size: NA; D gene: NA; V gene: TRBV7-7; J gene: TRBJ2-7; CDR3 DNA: TGTGCTAGCAGCTTTCTACCAGGTCCCTCCTACGAGCAGTACTTC; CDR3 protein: CASSFLPGPSYEQYF
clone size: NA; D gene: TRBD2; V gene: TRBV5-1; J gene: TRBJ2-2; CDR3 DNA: TGCGCCAGCAGCCTAGAAAGACTAGCAGCCACCGGGGAGCTGTTTTTT; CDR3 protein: CASSLERLAATGELFF
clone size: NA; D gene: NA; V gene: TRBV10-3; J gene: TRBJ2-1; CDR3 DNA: TGTGCCATCAGCAATGATCAGGGAAATGAGCAGTTCTTC; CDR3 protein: CAISNDQGNEQFF
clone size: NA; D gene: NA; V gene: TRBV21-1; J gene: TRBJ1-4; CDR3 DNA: TGTGCCAGCAGCAACTACTGGACAAGGACTAATGAAAAACTGTTTTTT; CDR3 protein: CASSNYWTRTNEKLFF
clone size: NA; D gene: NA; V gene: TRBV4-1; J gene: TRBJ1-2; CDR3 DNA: TGCGCCAGCAGCCAAGATTTCGGGTATGGCTACACCTTC; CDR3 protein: CASSQDFGYGYTF
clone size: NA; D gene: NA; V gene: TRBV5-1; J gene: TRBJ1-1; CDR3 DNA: TGCGCCAGCAGCTTGGGCGGGGAAGGAGCTTTCTTT; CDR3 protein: CASSLGGEGAFF
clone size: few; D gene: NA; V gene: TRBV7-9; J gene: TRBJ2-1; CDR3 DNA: TGTGCCAGCAGCCTACCAGGTGTTAGCGGTTCAAGCAATGAGCAGTTCTTC; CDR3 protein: CASSLPGVSGSSNEQFF
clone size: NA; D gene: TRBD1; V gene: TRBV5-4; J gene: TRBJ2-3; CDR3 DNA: TGTGCCAGCCCCAGCAGGGGGCTTCGACCAGATACGCAGTATTTT; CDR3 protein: CASPSRGLRPDTQYF
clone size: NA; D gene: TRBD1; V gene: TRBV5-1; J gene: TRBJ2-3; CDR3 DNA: TGCGCCAGCAGCATGGGACAGGGAACAGATACGCAGTATTTT; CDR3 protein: CASSMGQGTDTQYF
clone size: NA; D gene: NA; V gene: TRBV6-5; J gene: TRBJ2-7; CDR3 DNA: TGTGCCAGCAGTTGGCTGGGGAGCGGCTCGGGTTCCGAGCAGTACTTC; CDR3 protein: CASSWLGSGSGSEQYF
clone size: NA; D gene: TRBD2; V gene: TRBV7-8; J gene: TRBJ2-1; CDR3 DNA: TGTGCCAGCAGCGGTCCGGGACTAGCCATATCCTACAATGAGCAGTTCTTC; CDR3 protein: CASSGPGLAISYNEQFF
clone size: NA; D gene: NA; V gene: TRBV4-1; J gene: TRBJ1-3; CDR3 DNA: TGCGCCAGCAGCCAAGATTACAGGACGAGCTCTGGAAACACCATATATTTT; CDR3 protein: CASSQDYRTSSGNTIYF
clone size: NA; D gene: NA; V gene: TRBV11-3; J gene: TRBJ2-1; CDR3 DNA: TGTGCCAGCAGCTTAGACGGCGGGTGGTCCTACAATGAGCAGTTCTTC; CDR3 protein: CASSLDGGWSYNEQFF
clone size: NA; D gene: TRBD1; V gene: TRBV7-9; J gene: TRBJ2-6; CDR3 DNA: TGTGCCAGCAGCCACGGACAGGGGGCGGGCGGATCGGGGGCCAACGTCCTGACTTTC; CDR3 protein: CASSHGQGAGGSGANVLTF
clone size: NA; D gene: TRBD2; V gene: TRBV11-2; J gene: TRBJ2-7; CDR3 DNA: TGTGCCAGCAGCCCCCCGGAGGGGACTAGCGGGAGTACGGGGGACGAGCAGTACTTC; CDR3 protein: CASSPPEGTSGSTGDEQYF
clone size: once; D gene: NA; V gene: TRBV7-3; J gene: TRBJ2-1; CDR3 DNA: TGTGCCAGCAGCCCTCAGGAGGGGTCCTACAATGAGCAGTTCTTC; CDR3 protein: CASSPQEGSYNEQFF
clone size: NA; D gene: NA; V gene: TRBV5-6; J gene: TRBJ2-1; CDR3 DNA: TGTGCCAGCAGGGGGGGACAGCGGAGCTACAATGAGCAGTTCTTC; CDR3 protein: CASRGGQRSYNEQFF
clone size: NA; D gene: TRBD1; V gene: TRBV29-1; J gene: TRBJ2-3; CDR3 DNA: TGCAGCGTTGAGACAGGGGCCACAGATACGCAGTATTTT; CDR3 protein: CSVETGATDTQYF